The rows below give T cell receptor beta chains drawn from one sample of a study of blood T cell repertoires in COVID-19. The protocol was immunoSEQ multiplex PCR, while the TCRdb copy is restricted to in-frame clones and leaves out a portion. The sample has roughly 290,000 clones; about 85% are singletons. Material: peripheral blood. Receptor source: a human donor with COVID-19, enrolled during active disease. The donor label of this sample is uncertain. Both conserved end residues are part of each CDR3. The order of the fields is CDR3 DNA, CDR3 protein, V gene, D gene, J gene, clone size. A D gene is named only where the DNA matches it firmly. Some rows have no size entry. The others give once, few or many, or a class for an expanded clone.

TGCGCCAGCAGCTTGGAGACTTCTGGAAACACCATATATTTT CASSLETSGNTIYF TRBV5-1 - TRBJ1-3 -
TGTGCCATCAGTGGCCCAGGACTAGCGGGCTACGAGCAGTACTTC CAISGPGLAGYEQYF TRBV10-3 TRBD2 TRBJ2-7 once
TGCGCCAGCAGCCAAGAAAATCGGGGGGAGCTGTTTTTT CASSQENRGELFF TRBV4-3 - TRBJ2-2 -
TGTGCCAGCAGTCATCCCGGGGAGCTGTTTTTT CASSHPGELFF TRBV12-3/TRBV12-4 - TRBJ2-2 -
TGTGCCAGCAGCTTATCCCTTCATCAGCCCCAGCATTTT CASSLSLHQPQHF TRBV7-6 - TRBJ1-5 -
TGTGCCAGCTCACCGGAAAGGACAGGGGCTAATGAAAAACTGTTTTTT CASSPERTGANEKLFF TRBV18 TRBD1 TRBJ1-4 -
TGCAGCGTTGCCCGGGGAGGCGACACTGAAGCTTTCTTT CSVARGGDTEAFF TRBV29-1 - TRBJ1-1 few
TGTGCCAGCAGCGAGGGACTAGCGGCCTACGAGCAGTACTTC CASSEGLAAYEQYF TRBV9 TRBD2 TRBJ2-7 -
TGTGCCAGCAGTGAATCGGGCCGAGCGGTCGGCTACACCTTC CASSESGRAVGYTF TRBV25-1 - TRBJ1-2 -
TGTGCCTGGAGTGTACAGCGGGATCTCTATGAGCAGTTCTTC CAWSVQRDLYEQFF TRBV30 TRBD2 TRBJ2-1 -
TGTGCCAGCAGCCTTCCCTCGGGGGGCTACACCTTC CASSLPSGGYTF TRBV5-5 - TRBJ1-2 few
TGTGCCAGCAGTTTCCTTTTGGGCGGGAGGAACAATGAGCAGTTCTTC CASSFLLGGRNNEQFF TRBV27 TRBD2 TRBJ2-1 -
TGTGCCAGCTCACAACAGGGTATGGGCACTGAAGCTTTCTTT CASSQQGMGTEAFF TRBV18 - TRBJ1-1 -
TGCGCCAGCAGCCAAGATAGACAGGGAGGCGAGCAGTACTTC CASSQDRQGGEQYF TRBV4-3 - TRBJ2-7 -
TGTGCCAGCCTCGATTCCCTCCTGAAAGAGGGCGGTTACGAGCAGTACTTC CASLDSLLKEGGYEQYF TRBV2 - TRBJ2-7 -
TGTGCCAGCAGCCCTGGGTTAGCGCCTAGCACAGATACGCAGTATTTT CASSPGLAPSTDTQYF TRBV5-6 - TRBJ2-3 once
TGTGCCAGCAGACAGGGGGCGAATAATGAAAAACTGTTTTTT CASRQGANNEKLFF TRBV7-9 TRBD1 TRBJ1-4 -
TGCGCCAGCAGCCAGACTGAAGGGGCCACTGAAGCTTTCTTT CASSQTEGATEAFF TRBV4-1 - TRBJ1-1 -
TGTGCCAGCAGCTTACTGACAGGACCCTACGAGCAGTACTTC CASSLLTGPYEQYF TRBV7-9 - TRBJ2-7 -
TGTGCCAGCAGCGCCTCGACAGGGTCTCCGAACACTGAAGCTTTCTTT CASSASTGSPNTEAFF TRBV9 TRBD1 TRBJ1-1 -
TGTGCCAGCAGCTTGGTTGGGGGAGGCTCCTACGAGCAGTACTTC CASSLVGGGSYEQYF TRBV5-6 - TRBJ2-7 -
TGTGCCAGCAGTCGACAGTTACGCAACTATGGCTACACCTTC CASSRQLRNYGYTF TRBV2 - TRBJ1-2 few
TGTGCCAGCAGAGAAAGCCCGGGACAGGGTACCCAACCCTCGAACACCGGGGAGCTGTTTTTT CASRESPGQGTQPSNTGELFF TRBV9 TRBD1 TRBJ2-2 -
TGTGCCACCGGAGCGGGAGGGCCCCACGAGCAGTACTTC CATGAGGPHEQYF TRBV25-1 TRBD2 TRBJ2-7 -
TGTGCCGGCAGGGGAGGGAACAGAGATAAACAGTACTTC CAGRGGNRDKQYF TRBV2 - TRBJ2-7 -
TGCGCCAGCAGCTTGGGTGGACACAATAATTCACCCCTCCACTTT CASSLGGHNNSPLHF TRBV5-1 - TRBJ1-6 -
TGCGCCAGCAGCTTGGGACTAGGCAACACAGATACGCAGTATTTT CASSLGLGNTDTQYF TRBV5-1 - TRBJ2-3 -
TGCGCCAGCAGCCAAGATTCCCGAGGGGGTAATTCACCCCTCCACTTT CASSQDSRGGNSPLHF TRBV4-1 - TRBJ1-6 -
TGCGCCAGCAGCCAAGAGATGGGACACGGGAATCAGCCCCAGCATTTT CASSQEMGHGNQPQHF TRBV4-1 - TRBJ1-5 -
TGTGCCAGTGGGGAGGAGGGCGGTGGGGGTCAGCCCCAGCATTTT CASGEEGGGGQPQHF TRBV19 - TRBJ1-5 -
TGCGCCAGCAGCTTTCAGCAGGGCCCTGAAGCTTTCTTT CASSFQQGPEAFF TRBV5-1 - TRBJ1-1 -
TGTGCCAGCAGGTACTACCCCGGGGAGCTGTTTTTT CASRYYPGELFF TRBV12-3/TRBV12-4 - TRBJ2-2 -
TGTGCCAGTAGTACCCGGACTAGCGGGAGAACAGATACGCAGTATTTT CASSTRTSGRTDTQYF TRBV19 TRBD2 TRBJ2-3 -
TGTGCCAGCAATAGCGGCCGCACAGATACGCAGTATTTT CASNSGRTDTQYF TRBV9 - TRBJ2-3 -
TGTGCCAGCAGGAGGGACAGACCAACCTACGAGCAGTACTTC CASRRDRPTYEQYF TRBV27 TRBD1 TRBJ2-7 -
TGTGCCAGCAGTTTGAGGGGGAGGGGGGTCACAGATACGCAGTATTTT CASSLRGRGVTDTQYF TRBV28 - TRBJ2-3 -
TGTGCCAGCAGCCAAGTAGGAGGAAACACTGAAGCTTTCTTT CASSQVGGNTEAFF TRBV3-1/TRBV3-2 - TRBJ1-1 once
TGTGCCAGCAGACAGGTAGGCGACACTGAAGCTTTCTTT CASRQVGDTEAFF TRBV9 - TRBJ1-1 -
TGTGCCAGCAGTTCTTTGGGTGTGGAGGGACCCCTGACCGGGGAGCTGTTTTTT CASSSLGVEGPLTGELFF TRBV27 - TRBJ2-2 -
TGTGCCAGCAGCTTAAGCGATGGGCTAGCGGAGACCTACGAGCAGTACTTC CASSLSDGLAETYEQYF TRBV11-3 TRBD2 TRBJ2-7 -
TGTGCCAGTAGTATCACAGGGGTTATGGACGAGCAGTACTTC CASSITGVMDEQYF TRBV19 TRBD1 TRBJ2-7 few
TGTGCCTGGAGTGTACTTCGGGGCGGGATTGAAAAACTGTTTTTT CAWSVLRGGIEKLFF TRBV30 - TRBJ1-4 once
TGCGCCAGCAGCTTTACAGAATCCTACGAGCAGTACTTC CASSFTESYEQYF TRBV5-1 - TRBJ2-7 -
TGTGCCTGGAGAAACCCCGGCAGGGCGACACAAAACCGTGAAGCTTTCTTT CAWRNPGRATQNREAFF TRBV30 - TRBJ1-1 -
TGTGCCAGCAGCTTAGCAATGGACACAAATGAGCAGTTCTTC CASSLAMDTNEQFF TRBV7-9 - TRBJ2-1 few
TGTGCCAGCAGCCAAGCTGGGGGACTTACTCAAGAGACCCAGTACTTC CASSQAGGLTQETQYF TRBV3-1/TRBV3-2 - TRBJ2-5 -
TGTGCCTGGAGGGCGAACACTGAAGCTTTCTTT CAWRANTEAFF TRBV30 - TRBJ1-1 -
TGTGCCAGTACCCACGGAGGTCTAGCGGGAGGGAATGAGCAGTTCTTC CASTHGGLAGGNEQFF TRBV19 TRBD2 TRBJ2-1 -
TGTGCCTCCACGCAGCCGGGACAGGGATATAGGGAGCAGTACTTC CASTQPGQGYREQYF TRBV30 TRBD1 TRBJ2-7 -
TGTGCCAGCAGCTCCAGACGGGGTGAAAAACTGTTTTTT CASSSRRGEKLFF TRBV9 - TRBJ1-4 -
TGTGCCAGCAGTCAGGACAGCCACAATGAGCAGTTCTTC CASSQDSHNEQFF TRBV2 - TRBJ2-1 -
TGCAGCGCCCGTTTTCGGCTAGCCTACAATGAGCAGTTCTTC CSARFRLAYNEQFF TRBV29-1 - TRBJ2-1 -
TGTGCCAGCAGTCGGAGCAACTATGGCTACACCTTC CASSRSNYGYTF TRBV28 - TRBJ1-2 -